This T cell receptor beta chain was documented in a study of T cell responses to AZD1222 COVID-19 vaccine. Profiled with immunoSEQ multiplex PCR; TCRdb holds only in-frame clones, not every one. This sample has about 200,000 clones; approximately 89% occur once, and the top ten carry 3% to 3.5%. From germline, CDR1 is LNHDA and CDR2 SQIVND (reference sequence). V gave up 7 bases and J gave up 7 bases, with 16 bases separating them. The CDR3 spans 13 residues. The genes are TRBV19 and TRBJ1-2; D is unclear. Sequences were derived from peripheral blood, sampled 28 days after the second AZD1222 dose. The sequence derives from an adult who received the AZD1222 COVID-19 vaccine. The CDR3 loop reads CASNDGLRLGYTF. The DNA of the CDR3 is TGTGCCAGTAACGACGGACTTCGGCTTGGCTACACCTTC. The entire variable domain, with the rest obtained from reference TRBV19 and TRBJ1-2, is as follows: DGGITQSPKYLFRKEGQNVTLSCEQNLNHDAMYWYRQDPGQGLRLIYYSQIVNDFQKGDIAEGYSVSREKKESFPLTVTSAQKNPTAFYLCASNDGLRLGYTFGSGTRLTVV.